A selection of T cell receptor beta chains follows, all from one sample in a study of tumor-infiltrating lymphocytes in primary liver carcinoma. TCRdb used MiXCR to reprocess the multiplex PCR reads, holding one entry per CDR3 protein. The sample holds some 190,000 distinct CDR3 sequences, about 60% seen once. The sequencing sample was made of peripheral blood. Source of these receptors: a man aged 40-49 years with primary liver carcinoma and hepatitis B virus infection. The CDR3 runs from the conserved cysteine through the conserved F or W. The D gene is left open where the match is weak. Clone size, where shown, is once, few, many, or a class for clones that have expanded.

D,size,V,J,CDR3,DNA
.,many,TRBV12-3/TRBV12-4,TRBJ2-1,CASSLSEGGEQFF,TGTGCCAGCAGTTTAAGCGAGGGGGGTGAGCAGTTCTTC
.,.,TRBV12-3/TRBV12-4,TRBJ2-7,CASSSEQSSYEQYF,TGTGCCAGCAGTTCCGAGCAGAGTTCCTACGAGCAGTACTTC
TRBD2,many,TRBV11-3,TRBJ2-2,CASSPGFSGRSDGELFF,TGTGCCAGCAGCCCCGGGTTTAGCGGGAGATCGGACGGGGAGCTGTTTTTT
.,.,TRBV11-2,TRBJ2-7,CASSPDISYWQYF,TGTGCCAGCAGCCCCGACATTTCCTACTGGCAGTACTTC
.,.,TRBV29-1,TRBJ2-7,CSVGPGPTIYEQYF,TGCAGCGTTGGGCCGGGACCCACAATCTACGAGCAGTACTTC
.,.,TRBV6-6,TRBJ1-2,CASSPDDYGYTF,TGTGCCAGCAGTCCGGACGACTATGGCTACACCTTC
.,.,TRBV10-3,TRBJ2-7,CAINSAPPYEQYF,TGTGCCATCAATTCGGCACCCCCCTACGAGCAGTACTTC
TRBD2,.,TRBV6-5,TRBJ2-7,CASSSHSGSPHEQYF,TGTGCCAGCAGTTCCCATAGCGGGAGCCCCCACGAGCAGTACTTC
.,once,TRBV6-5,TRBJ2-3,CASSSGSSRPTQYF,TGTGCCAGCAGCAGCGGATCTTCGAGACCCACGCAGTATTTT
TRBD2,few,TRBV28,TRBJ2-2,CASSFHSGREGELFF,TGTGCCAGCAGTTTCCATAGCGGGAGAGAAGGGGAGCTGTTTTTT
.,few,TRBV5-4,TRBJ1-1,CASSSPRGVNTEAFF,TGTGCCAGCAGCTCCCCGCGGGGGGTGAACACTGAAGCTTTCTTT
TRBD1,.,TRBV28,TRBJ1-2,CASRSPQGRYGYTF,TGTGCCAGCAGATCACCACAGGGGCGGTACGGCTACACCTTC
TRBD2,many,TRBV29-1,TRBJ2-1,CSVTRGSSYNEQFF,TGCAGCGTGACGCGGGGGAGCTCCTACAATGAGCAGTTCTTC
.,few,TRBV6-5,TRBJ2-2,CASSSQVTGELFF,TGTGCCAGCAGTTCTCAGGTCACCGGGGAGCTGTTTTTT
.,.,TRBV11-2,TRBJ2-3,CASSSSRAGGTDTQYF,TGTGCCAGCAGCTCATCACGAGCAGGGGGGACAGATACGCAGTATTTT
.,once,TRBV6-6,TRBJ2-7,CVSAPGTWGEQYF,TGTGTCAGCGCCCCCGGGACATGGGGTGAGCAGTACTTC
.,.,TRBV6-1,TRBJ2-2,CASSEGQGLNTGELSF,TGTGCCAGCAGTGAAGGGCAGGGTTTGAACACCGGGGAGCTGTCTTTT
TRBD2,many,TRBV11-1,TRBJ2-1,CASSPVLSGRDNEQFF,TGTGCCAGCAGCCCCGTTTTAAGTGGGAGGGACAATGAGCAGTTCTTC
.,few,TRBV10-3,TRBJ2-7,CAMSDQPSYEQYF,TGTGCCATGTCGGACCAACCATCCTACGAGCAGTACTTC
.,.,TRBV5-6,TRBJ2-3,CASSFPDGFSSYEHYF,TGTGCCAGCAGCTTCCCGGACGGCTTCAGCTCCTACGAGCATTACTTC
TRBD2,.,TRBV11-2,TRBJ2-3,CASSSPGLAGVDTQYF,TGTGCCAGCAGCTCCCCGGGACTAGCGGGAGTGGATACGCAGTATTTT
.,.,TRBV6-1,TRBJ2-7,CARSENGGVEYF,TGTGCCAGGAGTGAAAATGGAGGGGTTGAGTACTTC
.,many,TRBV11-2,TRBJ2-2,CASSLDPPAGELFF,TGTGCCAGCAGCTTAGATCCCCCCGCCGGGGAGCTGTTTTTT
TRBD1,.,TRBV6-5,TRBJ2-4,CGSSYSSQGANIQYF,TGTGGCAGCAGTTACTCGTCACAGGGGGCAAACATTCAGTACTTC
TRBD1,.,TRBV11-1,TRBJ2-2,CVSSSLDRANTGELFF,TGTGTCAGCAGCTCCCTGGACAGGGCCAACACCGGGGAGCTGTTTTTT
.,.,TRBV11-2,TRBJ2-7,CASRSQGCDQYF,TGTGCCAGCAGGAGCCAGGGCTGCGACCAGTACTTC
.,.,TRBV11-1,TRBJ2-7,CASSLGGNDQYF,TGTGCCAGCAGCTTGGGGGGCAATGATCAGTACTTC
TRBD2,.,TRBV4-2,TRBJ2-4,CASSQDMGGSKNIQYF,TGTGCCAGCAGCCAAGATATGGGGGGGTCCAAAAACATTCAGTACTTC
.,.,TRBV6-1,TRBJ2-2,CTSSEVVGRGLQTGELFF,TGTACCAGCAGTGAAGTGGTAGGGCGGGGGCTGCAAACCGGGGAGCTGTTTTTT